The sequence of this T cell receptor beta chain was determined in a study of blood T cell repertoires in COVID-19. CDR1 and CDR2 (germline): WSHSY, SAAADI. This CDR3 has 13 amino acids. V was pared by 2 bases and J by 7 bases, with 6 bases between. TCRdb's table, derived via immunoSEQ multiplex PCR, lists solely in-frame clones and lacks some. Among 200,000 to 250,000 clones, about 93% were seen once, and the ten largest hold 0.7% to 0.85%. Seattle patients were enrolled during active infection and followed longitudinally. The genes are TRBV10-2 and TRBJ1-6; tentative D call: TRBD1 (6 bases). The TCR was taken from a man in his sixties with COVID-19, enrolled during active disease. Source material: peripheral blood. The CDR3 DNA reads TGCGCCAGCAGTGAGACAGGGAATTCACCCCTCCACTTT. Translated, it gives CASSETGNSPLHF.